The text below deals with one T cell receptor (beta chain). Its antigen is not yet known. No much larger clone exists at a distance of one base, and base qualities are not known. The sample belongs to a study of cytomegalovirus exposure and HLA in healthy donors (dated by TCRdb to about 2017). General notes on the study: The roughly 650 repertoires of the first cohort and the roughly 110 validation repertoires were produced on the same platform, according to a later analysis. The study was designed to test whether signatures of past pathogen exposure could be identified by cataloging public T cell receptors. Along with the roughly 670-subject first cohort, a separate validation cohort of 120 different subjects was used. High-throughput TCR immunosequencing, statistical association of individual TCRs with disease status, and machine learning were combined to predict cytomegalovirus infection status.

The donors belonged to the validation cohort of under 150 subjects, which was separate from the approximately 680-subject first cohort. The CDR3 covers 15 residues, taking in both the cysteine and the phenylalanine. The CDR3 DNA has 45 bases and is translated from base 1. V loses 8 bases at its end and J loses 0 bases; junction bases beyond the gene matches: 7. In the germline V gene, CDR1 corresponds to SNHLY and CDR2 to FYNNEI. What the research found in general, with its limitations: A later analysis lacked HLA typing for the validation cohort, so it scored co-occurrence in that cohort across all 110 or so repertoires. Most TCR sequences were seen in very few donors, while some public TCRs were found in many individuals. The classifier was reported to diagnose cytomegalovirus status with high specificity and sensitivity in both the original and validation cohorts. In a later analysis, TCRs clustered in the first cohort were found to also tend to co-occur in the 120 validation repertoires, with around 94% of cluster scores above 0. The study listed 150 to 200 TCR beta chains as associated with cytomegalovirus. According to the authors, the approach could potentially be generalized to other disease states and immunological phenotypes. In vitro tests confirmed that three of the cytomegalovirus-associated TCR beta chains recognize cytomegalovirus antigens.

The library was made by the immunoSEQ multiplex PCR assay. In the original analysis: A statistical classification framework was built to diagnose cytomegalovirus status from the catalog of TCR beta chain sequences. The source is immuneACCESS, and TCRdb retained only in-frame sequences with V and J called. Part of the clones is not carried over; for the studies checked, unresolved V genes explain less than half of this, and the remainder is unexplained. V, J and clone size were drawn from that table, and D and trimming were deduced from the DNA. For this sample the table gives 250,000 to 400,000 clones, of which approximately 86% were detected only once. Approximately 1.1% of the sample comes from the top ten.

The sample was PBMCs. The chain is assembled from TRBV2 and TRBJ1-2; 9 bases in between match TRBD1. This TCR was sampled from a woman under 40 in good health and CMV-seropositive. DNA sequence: TGTGCCAGCCACAACCGGGACAGGGCTAACTATGGCTACACCTTC. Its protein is CASHNRDRANYGYTF.